Listed below are T cell receptor beta chains from one sample, sequenced in a study of Ad26.COV2.S vaccination and SARS-CoV-2 variants. Libraries were prepared by immunoSEQ multiplex PCR; TCRdb keeps only in-frame clonotypes and omits some of them. The sample lists some 640,000 clones, around 90% occurring once. The specimen was peripheral blood, collected in a trial of Ad26.COV2.S vaccine versus placebo. These receptors came from a person between 18 and 59 years old who received the Ad26.COV2.S COVID-19 vaccine or a placebo. The CDR3 runs from the conserved cysteine through the conserved F or W. Each record gives: clone size, D gene, J gene, V gene, CDR3 protein, CDR3 DNA. The D gene is left open where the match is weak. Only part of the rows carry a size: once, few, many, or a class if the clone is expanded.

>once|TRBD2|TRBJ2-1|TRBV6-4
CASSDSAGGYNEQFF
TGTGCCAGCAGTGACTCGGCGGGAGGGTACAATGAGCAGTTCTTC
>-|-|TRBJ1-4|TRBV5-4
CASSSTGTNEKLFF
TGTGCCAGCAGCTCGACAGGAACTAATGAAAAACTGTTTTTT
>-|TRBD2|TRBJ2-5|TRBV5-1
CASSSTGLAGIKTQYF
TGCGCCAGCAGTTCAACGGGACTAGCGGGAATAAAGACCCAGTACTTC
>-|-|TRBJ1-1|TRBV3-1/TRBV3-2
CASSQQGEAFF
TGTGCCAGCAGCCAACAGGGTGAAGCTTTCTTT
>-|TRBD1|TRBJ1-2|TRBV7-8
CASSLGNPGQGFGYTF
TGTGCCAGCAGCTTAGGGAACCCGGGACAGGGGTTTGGCTACACCTTC
>-|-|TRBJ1-4|TRBV19
CASSIWGAGREKLFF
TGTGCCAGTAGTATATGGGGGGCCGGACGGGAAAAACTGTTTTTT
>-|TRBD2|TRBJ2-3|TRBV29-1
CSVVLAGADTQYF
TGCAGCGTTGTACTAGCGGGAGCAGATACGCAGTATTTT
>few|-|TRBJ2-3|TRBV24-1
CATRSHRDNTDTQYF
TGTGCCACCAGGTCCCATCGGGACAACACAGATACGCAGTATTTT
>-|TRBD2|TRBJ2-1|TRBV10-2
CASGTSGGFYNEQFF
TGCGCCAGCGGGACTAGCGGGGGTTTCTACAATGAGCAGTTCTTC
>few|TRBD1|TRBJ1-2|TRBV2
CASSVGGTGPYGYTF
TGTGCCAGCAGTGTAGGGGGGACAGGCCCCTATGGCTACACCTTC
>-|-|TRBJ1-5|TRBV27
CASSEGSNQPQHF
TGTGCCAGCAGCGAGGGTAGCAATCAGCCCCAGCATTTT
>-|-|TRBJ2-7|TRBV5-4
CASSLRLGAYEQYF
TGTGCCAGCAGCTTACGACTAGGGGCGTACGAGCAGTACTTC
>-|-|TRBJ1-2|TRBV6-1
CASSEQRGDGYTF
TGTGCCAGCAGTGAACAAAGGGGCGATGGCTACACCTTC
>once|TRBD1|TRBJ2-5|TRBV7-9
CASSLRTGGGETQYF
TGTGCCAGCAGCCTTAGGACAGGGGGAGGTGAGACCCAGTACTTC
>-|-|TRBJ2-7|TRBV27
CAARYYEQYF
TGTGCCGCCAGATACTACGAGCAGTACTTC
>-|TRBD1|TRBJ1-1|TRBV18
CASSPEDRGRDTEAFF
TGTGCCAGCTCACCCGAAGACAGGGGGCGCGACACTGAAGCTTTCTTT
>-|-|TRBJ1-6|TRBV7-2
CASSLDGRVSPLHF
TGTGCCAGCAGCTTAGACGGGCGCGTTTCACCCCTCCACTTT
>-|-|TRBJ2-7|TRBV4-2
CASSQGRGSSYEQYF
TGTGCCAGCAGCCAGGGGAGGGGGAGCTCCTACGAGCAGTACTTC
>-|TRBD1|TRBJ2-7|TRBV18
CASSHRDRRSYEQYF
TGTGCCAGCTCACACCGGGACAGGCGTTCCTACGAGCAGTACTTC
>once|-|TRBJ1-1|TRBV6-5
CASRRGTEAFF
TGTGCCAGCCGCCGGGGTACTGAAGCTTTCTTT
>-|TRBD1|TRBJ2-7|TRBV5-1
CASSPVGTGGYEQYF
TGCGCCAGCAGCCCGGTCGGGACAGGGGGATACGAGCAGTACTTC
>-|-|TRBJ2-3|TRBV10-1
CASTPGPTDTQYF
TGCGCCAGCACCCCAGGTCCCACGGATACGCAGTATTTT
>-|TRBD1|TRBJ2-5|TRBV18
CASSRTGGLETQYF
TGTGCCAGCTCGCGGACAGGGGGCTTGGAGACCCAGTACTTC
>-|-|TRBJ2-3|TRBV29-1
CSVEGGGERTDTQYF
TGCAGCGTTGAAGGAGGAGGGGAGAGGACAGATACGCAGTATTTT
>-|-|TRBJ1-5|TRBV7-2
CASSLALGGNQPQHF
TGTGCCAGCAGCTTAGCGCTAGGTGGCAATCAGCCCCAGCATTTT
>-|TRBD2|TRBJ2-1|TRBV5-1
CASSLLLAGDNEQFF
TGCGCCAGCAGCTTGTTACTAGCGGGAGACAATGAGCAGTTCTTC
>-|-|TRBJ2-7|TRBV12-3/TRBV12-4
CASSSNFHRYF
TGTGCCAGCAGTTCTAATTTTCACCGGTACTTC
>-|-|TRBJ1-5|TRBV30
CAWSVQIGQPQHF
TGTGCCTGGAGTGTACAGATCGGTCAGCCCCAGCATTTT